This section outlines one T cell receptor (beta chain) sequence together with its context. This entry is derived from a study of shared clonotypes between healthy human individuals. Germline-derived CDR1 and CDR2 are MNHEY and SMNVEV (reference sequence). CDR3 length equals 15 residues. The germline V and J ends were trimmed by 3 bases and 0 bases, with 10 bases remaining between them. Assay used: immunoSEQ multiplex PCR; TCRdb lists only in-frame clones, some missing. The sample shows hundreds of thousands of clones, 60% to 75% of them seen only once. The TCR was taken from a woman in her 30s in good health. The sample taken for sequencing was memory CD4+ T cells sorted from blood. Described subset: CD45RA-negative fraction. The chain joins TRBV27 to TRBJ2-3, with a possible D match to TRBD1 (5 bases). Here the CDR3 DNA reads TGTGCCAGCAGTTTCAGGGTCACGAGCACAGATACGCAGTATTTT. This sequence encodes CASSFRVTSTDTQYF.